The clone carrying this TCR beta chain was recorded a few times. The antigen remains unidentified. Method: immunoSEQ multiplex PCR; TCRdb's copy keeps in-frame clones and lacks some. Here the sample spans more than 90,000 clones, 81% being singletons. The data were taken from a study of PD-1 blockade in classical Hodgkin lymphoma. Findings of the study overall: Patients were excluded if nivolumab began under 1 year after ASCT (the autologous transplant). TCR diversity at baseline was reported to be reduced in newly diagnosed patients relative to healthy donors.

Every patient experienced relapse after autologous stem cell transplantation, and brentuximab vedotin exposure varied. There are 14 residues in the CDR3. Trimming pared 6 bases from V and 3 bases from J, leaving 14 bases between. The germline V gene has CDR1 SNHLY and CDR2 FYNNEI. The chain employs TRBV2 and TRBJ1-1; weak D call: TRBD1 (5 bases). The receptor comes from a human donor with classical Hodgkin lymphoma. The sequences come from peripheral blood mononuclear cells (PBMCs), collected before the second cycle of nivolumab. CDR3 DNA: TGTGCCAGCAGGGTGCAGGGTGGGGACACTGAAGCTTTCTTT. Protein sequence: CASRVQGGDTEAFF.